The 20 T cell receptor beta chains below were found in one sample sequenced in a study of cytomegalovirus exposure and HLA in healthy donors. Here immunoSEQ multiplex PCR was the method, and the copy in TCRdb shows in-frame clones only, minus some. The sample lists under 140,000 clones, over 75% occurring once. Sequencing input: PBMCs. The receptors here all came from a woman aged 30 to 39 in good health and CMV-seropositive.

The chain couples TRBV4-1 to TRBJ1-5; TRBD1 is a possible D gene (6 bases). CDR3 length: 15 amino acids. Germline V gene sequence: CDR1 MGHRA, CDR2 YSYEKL. With 5 bases removed from V and 4 bases from J, the gap between germline ends came to 15 bases. CDR3 sequence: CASSNSPGTNQPQHF. CDR3 nucleotide sequence: TGCGCCAGCAGCAACAGCCCAGGGACAAATCAGCCCCAGCATTTT.

The chain is built from TRBV5-4 and TRBJ2-3, with D perhaps matching TRBD1 (6 bases). This CDR3 has 13 residues. Trimming removed 5 bases from V and 5 bases from J, with 12 bases in between. CDR1 is SGHNT and CDR2 is YYREEE in the germline V gene (reference sequence). The CDR3 reads CASSPGALDTQYF. Written as DNA, the CDR3 is TGTGCCAGCAGTCCAGGGGCGTTAGATACGCAGTATTTT.

This chain joins TRBV30 and TRBJ1-4; TRBD1 agrees at 11 bases. There are 14 residues in the CDR3. J lost 5 bases, V lost 2 bases, and 1 base had no gene match. Looked up from germline, CDR1 is GTSNPN and CDR2 is SVGIG (reference sequence). Here the CDR3 reads CAWSRTGGNEKLFF. The DNA for the CDR3 is TGTGCCTGGAGTCGGACAGGGGGCAATGAAAAACTGTTTTTT. Looking up the rest from reference TRBV30 and TRBJ1-4 gives the full variable domain: SQTIHQWPATLVQPVGSPLSLECTVEGTSNPNLYWYRQAAGRGLQLLFYSVGIGQISSEVPQNLSASRPQDRQFILSSKKLLLSDSGFYLCAWSRTGGNEKLFFGSGTQLSVL.

The chain employs TRBV30 and TRBJ2-2, with D perhaps matching TRBD2 (5 bases). CDR1 GTSNPN and CDR2 SVGIG come from the germline V gene (reference sequence). The CDR3 length is 16 residues. Trimming removed 3 bases at V and 2 bases at J, with 16 bases between. The CDR3 DNA sequence: TGTGCCTGGAGCCTCGGGGTGGGGAGTAACACCGGGGAGCTGTTTTTT. It specifies CAWSLGVGSNTGELFF.

The chain combines TRBV5-1 with TRBJ2-7; 8 bases match TRBD2. The CDR3 sequence is 15 residues long. V was clipped by 0 bases and J by 2 bases; unmatched bases: 4. CDR1 and CDR2 (germline): SGHRS, YFSETQ. CDR3 loop: CASSLEGLDAYEQYF. As DNA, the CDR3 is TGCGCCAGCAGCTTGGAGGGACTAGATGCCTACGAGCAGTACTTC.

CDR3 coding DNA: TGTGCCAGCAGTTCAGGGTCGCCCACTGAAGCTTTCTTT. It encodes CASSSGSPTEAFF. V usage is TRBV6-1 and J usage is TRBJ1-1; the D gene is possibly TRBD1 (5 bases). The CDR3 is made up of 13 amino acids. The V gene lost 5 bases and the J gene lost 4 bases, with 11 bases spanning the gap. Germline V CDR1 and CDR2: MNHNS, SASEGT.

This rearrangement joins TRBV7-9 to TRBJ1-6, with a tentative D call TRBD1 (5 bases). Trimming removed 4 bases from V and 7 bases from J, with 17 bases in between. The germline CDR1 and CDR2 sequences are SEHNR and FQNEAQ (reference sequence). The CDR3 covers 16 residues. The CDR3 DNA reads as TGTGCCAGCAGCTCAACTCAGCAGGGTCAGAATTCACCCCTCCACTTT. Residues: CASSSTQQGQNSPLHF.

This clone was seen a single time. The chain is built from TRBV10-1 and TRBJ1-1; 10 positions match TRBD1. The trim removed 10 bases at V and 5 bases at J, leaving 13 bases unmatched. The length of the CDR3 is 15 residues. Per the germline V gene, CDR1 is WNHNN and CDR2 is SYGVQD (reference sequence). The CDR3 loop reads CANLPYGTGETEAFF. The CDR3, as DNA: TGCGCCAACCTTCCGTACGGGACAGGGGAGACTGAAGCTTTCTTT.

The chain has TRBV19 and TRBJ2-3; D gene uncertain. Trimming shortened V by 6 bases and J by 5 bases, and 9 bases separated the two germline ends. The CDR3 covers 12 residues. The germline CDR1 and CDR2 sequences are LNHDA and SQIVND (reference sequence). The CDR3 nucleotides are TGTGCCAGTAGCCACCGAGGAGATACGCAGTATTTT. Protein: CASSHRGDTQYF.

V usage is TRBV7-2 and J usage is TRBJ1-2; 9 bases map to TRBD1. The ends lost 0 bases at V and 1 base at J; junction bases unmatched: 0. The CDR3 contains 15 residues. From germline, CDR1 is SGHTA and CDR2 FQGNSA. In DNA form, the CDR3 reads TGTGCCAGCAGCTTAGCGACAGGGGGTAACTATGGCTACACCTTC. The encoded protein is CASSLATGGNYGYTF. The full variable domain, in which reference TRBV7-2 and TRBJ1-2 provide the parts outside the CDR3, is GAGVSQSPSNKVTEKGKDVELRCDPISGHTALYWYRQSLGQGLEFLIYFQGNSAPDKSGLPSDRFSAERTGGSVSTLTIQRTQQEDSAVYLCASSLATGGNYGYTFGSGTRLTVV.

The chain recombines TRBV27 with TRBJ2-1, with 9 bases lining up with TRBD2. CDR1 and CDR2 (germline): MNHEY, SMNVEV (reference sequence). The V gene end was trimmed by 7 bases and the J gene end by 4 bases; junction bases not matched to a gene: 8. The CDR3 consists of 15 residues. Here the CDR3 reads CASNPTSGFYNEQFF. CDR3 DNA sequence: TGTGCCAGCAACCCCACTAGCGGGTTTTACAATGAGCAGTTCTTC.

This clone appeared a few times. The chain has TRBV4-2 and TRBJ1-2; TRBD1 aligns across 7 bases. The CDR3 contains 17 residues. V was clipped by 0 bases and J by 3 bases; unmatched bases: 10. Looked up from germline, CDR1 is LGHNA and CDR2 is YNFKEQ. DNA for the CDR3: TGTGCCAGCAGCCAAGACCCTAACTTGGACAGGTACTATGGCTACACCTTC. Amino acids: CASSQDPNLDRYYGYTF.

This chain uses TRBV6-5 with TRBJ2-1; 7 nucleotides align to TRBD2. This CDR3 contains 13 residues. Trimming at V came to 0 bases and at J to 13 bases, leaving 6 bases not matched to a gene. Germline loops: CDR1 MNHEY, CDR2 SVGAGI. DNA for the CDR3: TGTGCCAGCAGTTACTCGACGACTAGCCCCCAGTTCTTC. It specifies CASSYSTTSPQFF.

The chain couples TRBV5-6 to TRBJ1-1, with a weak D call TRBD1 (6 bases). V lost 4 bases to trimming and J lost 8 bases, with 12 bases between them. The length of the CDR3 is 12 residues. Germline-derived CDR1 and CDR2 are SGHDT and YYEEEE. In DNA, the CDR3 is TGTGCCAGCAGCCTGGGGCAGGGGGAAGCTTTCTTT. Encoded protein: CASSLGQGEAFF.

The CDR3 protein is CASSQGLRRREDNEQFF. The DNA for the CDR3 is TGCGCCAGCAGCCAAGGTCTCAGGCGCAGGGAGGACAATGAGCAGTTCTTC. The chain combines TRBV4-3 with TRBJ2-1; D might be TRBD2 (6 bases). CDR1 and CDR2 from the germline V gene are LGHNA and YSLEER. The germline V and J ends were trimmed by 1 base and 5 bases, with 18 bases remaining between them. The CDR3 loop spans 17 amino acids.

This clone was counted once. This CDR3 reads CASSLTIGQGNYNEQFF. The CDR3 bases are TGCGCCAGCAGCTTGACGATAGGACAGGGTAACTACAATGAGCAGTTCTTC. The chain combines TRBV5-1 with TRBJ2-1, with 8 bases lining up with TRBD1. Germline CDR1 SGHRS, CDR2 YFSETQ. The CDR3 contains 17 residues. V gave up 1 base and J gave up 3 bases; unmatched junction bases: 9. The whole variable domain, filled in from reference TRBV5-1 and TRBJ2-1, reads KAGVTQTPRYLIKTRGQQVTLSCSPISGHRSVSWYQQTPGQGLQFLFEYFSETQRNKGNFPGRFSGRQFSNSRSEMNVSTLELGDSALYLCASSLTIGQGNYNEQFFGPGTRLTVL.

This chain uses TRBV4-3 with TRBJ2-2, with 16 bases identical to TRBD2. This CDR3 has 19 amino acids. The germline V gene has CDR1 LGHNA and CDR2 YSLEER. J was trimmed by 6 bases and V by 4 bases; bases with no gene match: 11. The CDR3 DNA reads TGCGCCAGCAGCCTGGGACTAGCGGGAGGGCCTATGTTACCCGGGGAGCTGTTTTTT. It codes for CASSLGLAGGPMLPGELFF.

The J gene is TRBJ2-7, the V gene TRBV28, with 9 bases aligning to TRBD1. V lost 3 bases and J lost 7; bases outside the gene matches: 10. CDR1 and CDR2 from the germline V gene are MDHEN and SYDVKM. The CDR3 covers 15 residues. The CDR3 nucleotides are TGTGCCAGCAGTTTTTCCGGGACAGGGAGTAGGGAGCAGTACTTC. This sequence encodes CASSFSGTGSREQYF. The whole variable domain, filled in from reference TRBV28 and TRBJ2-7, reads DVKVTQSSRYLVKRTGEKVFLECVQDMDHENMFWYRQDPGLGLRLIYFSYDVKMKEKGDIPEGYSVSREKKERFSLILESASTNQTSMYLCASSFSGTGSREQYFGPGTRLTVT.

This clone came up once. The rearrangement joins TRBV30 to TRBJ1-2, with D perhaps TRBD1 (5 bases). Between the trimmed V and J ends, which lost 5 bases and 2 bases, there was a span of 9 bases. CDR3 length: 12 amino acids. The V gene's germline CDR1 is GTSNPN and CDR2 SVGIG (reference sequence). CDR3 DNA: TGTGCCTGGGTTTCAGGGAACTATGGCTACACCTTC. Its protein is CAWVSGNYGYTF.

The chain has TRBV28 and TRBJ1-2; D possibly corresponds to TRBD1 (5 bases). Germline V gene lookup returns CDR1 MDHEN and CDR2 SYDVKM. The CDR3 contains 12 residues. V lost 7 bases, J lost 4 bases, and 10 bases lay in between. CDR3 sequence: CASKTEIYGYTF. As DNA, the CDR3 is TGTGCCAGCAAGACAGAGATCTATGGCTACACCTTC.